A single sample is the source of the 14 T cell receptor beta chains below, sequenced in a study of siplizumab effects on memory and regulatory T cells. The repertoire was sequenced with immunoSEQ multiplex PCR; TCRdb's copy has only in-frame clones and lacks some. The top ten hold 0.5% to 0.7% of the sample, which has 50,000 to 55,000 clones, roughly 97% seen once. Specimen: naive CD4+ T cells sorted from blood. The receptors here all came from a human donor in good health.

The rearrangement joins TRBV29-1 to TRBJ2-3; D possibly corresponds to TRBD2 (5 bases). Deletions cut 8 bases from V and 4 bases from J, with 13 bases between. Germline lookup yields CDR1 SQVTM and CDR2 ANQGSEA. This CDR3 comprises 12 residues. The CDR3 DNA reads as TGCAGCATAAGAATGAGGGCAGATACGCAGTATTTT. Translation: CSIRMRADTQYF.

This rearrangement joins TRBV29-1 to TRBJ1-1, with 10 bases aligning to TRBD1. CDR1 and CDR2 (germline): SQVTM, ANQGSEA. Losses at the gene ends were 7 bases for V and 2 bases for J; bases not matched to a gene: 4. The length of the CDR3 is 13 residues. CDR3 region: CSAGQGVNTEAFF. The DNA for the CDR3 is TGCAGCGCCGGACAGGGGGTTAACACTGAAGCTTTCTTT.

This chain connects TRBV5-1 to TRBJ2-2; 7 bases are a match to TRBD2. The CDR3 covers 15 residues. Trimming at V came to 0 bases and at J to 8 bases, leaving 7 bases not matched to a gene. In germline, CDR1 is SGHRS, CDR2 YFSETQ. The CDR3 protein is CASSLEPSGQGELFF. CDR3 DNA sequence: TGCGCCAGCAGCTTGGAACCTAGCGGCCAGGGGGAGCTGTTTTTT.

The J gene is TRBJ1-4, the V gene TRBV18, with a possible D match to TRBD1 (5 bases). The CDR3 has 13 amino acids. The germline V and J ends were trimmed by 3 bases and 6 bases, with 8 bases remaining between them. CDR1 and CDR2 from the germline V gene are KGHSH and LQKENI. CDR3 sequence reads: CASSPRTYEKLFF. The CDR3 nucleotides are TGTGCCAGCTCACCCAGGACATATGAAAAACTGTTTTTT.

This chain links TRBV6-1 with TRBJ1-2; D gene uncertain. Germline-derived CDR1 and CDR2 are MNHNS and SASEGT. The CDR3 extends over 12 amino acids. V was pared by 10 bases and J by 8 bases, with 17 bases between. The CDR3 DNA reads TGTGCCATCGACGCTGTTGGGATCGGCTACACCTTC. As protein: CAIDAVGIGYTF.

This sequence joins TRBV7-9 and TRBJ2-7; 13 bases match TRBD2. CDR1 SEHNR and CDR2 FQNEAQ come from the germline V gene (reference sequence). This CDR3 has 15 residues. V was pared by 1 base and J by 6 bases, with 3 bases of the junction left unmatched. The CDR3 DNA is TGTGCCAGCAGCTTAGAACTAGCGGGAGGGCGCGAGCAGTACTTC. Amino acid sequence: CASSLELAGGREQYF.

The V gene is TRBV29-1, the J gene TRBJ2-3; 8 bases fit TRBD1. The junction had 2 bases not matched to a gene; V was cut back by 5 bases and J by 4 bases. Germline loops: CDR1 SQVTM, CDR2 ANQGSEA. The CDR3 has 12 residues. The CDR3 DNA follows: TGCAGCGTTAGGACAGGGTCAGATACGCAGTATTTT. It encodes CSVRTGSDTQYF.

V gene TRBV7-9 combines with J gene TRBJ2-1; 12 nucleotides line up with TRBD2. There are 15 residues in the CDR3. Germline CDR1 reads SEHNR; CDR2 reads FQNEAQ (reference sequence). The V segment lost 5 bases and the J segment 3 bases; nucleotides outside the gene matches: 2. Here the CDR3 DNA reads TGTGCCAGCAGCCAACTAGCGGGAGGCTACAATGAGCAGTTCTTC. Its protein is CASSQLAGGYNEQFF.

The chain couples TRBV7-9 to TRBJ2-7, with D possibly matching TRBD2 (6 bases). Germline CDR1 is SEHNR and CDR2 is FQNEAQ (reference sequence). V dropped 1 base and J dropped 5 bases, with 6 bases sitting between them. The CDR3 has 12 residues. CDR3 sequence (DNA): TGTGCCAGCAGCTTAGGGACTAACGAGCAGTACTTC. This gives the protein CASSLGTNEQYF. The full variable domain, completed using reference TRBV7-9 and TRBJ2-7, is DTGVSQNPRHKITKRGQNVTFRCDPISEHNRLYWYRQTLGQGPEFLTYFQNEAQLEKSRLLSDRFSAERPKGSFSTLEIQRTEQGDSAMYLCASSLGTNEQYFGPGTRLTVT.

V is TRBV6-1 and J is TRBJ1-5; D is uncertain. Trimming left V 4 bases short and J 1 base short, with 17 bases between. The CDR3 is made up of 17 amino acids. Germline CDR1 is MNHNS and CDR2 is SASEGT. The CDR3 bases are TGTGCCAGCAGTGCCCACGGACCTATACGGAGCAATCAGCCCCAGCATTTT. Its translation is CASSAHGPIRSNQPQHF.

The CDR3 DNA reads TGCAGTGCCTCCACTAGCGGTGAGCAGTTCTTC. Translated, it gives CSASTSGEQFF. This rearrangement joins TRBV20-1 to TRBJ2-1, with TRBD2 matching over 8 bases. The germline gives CDR1 DFQATT, CDR2 SNEGSKA (reference sequence). The CDR3 contains 11 residues. V trimming: 6 bases; J trimming: 9 bases; junction bases outside the gene matches: 4.

CDR3 coding DNA: TGTGCCACGTTACCTACAGGGGGCGCGTGGACTGGCTACACCTTC. This codes for CATLPTGGAWTGYTF. The chain joins TRBV2 to TRBJ1-2, with TRBD1 matching over 9 bases. This CDR3 has 15 amino acids. Germline V CDR1 and CDR2: SNHLY, FYNNEI. Losses at the gene ends were 10 bases for V and 7 bases for J; bases not matched to a gene: 16.

The chain recombines TRBV5-4 with TRBJ2-1; 7 bases fit TRBD2. V was clipped by 6 bases and J by 9 bases; unmatched bases: 15. Per germline, CDR1 SGHNT and CDR2 YYREEE (reference sequence). The CDR3 length is 15 residues. The DNA for the CDR3 is TGTGCCAGCACCATGGTGACTAGCCCGCTCGCTGAGCAGTTCTTC. Translating it yields CASTMVTSPLAEQFF.

J is TRBJ1-1 and V is TRBV2; D remains ambiguous. The germline V and J ends were trimmed by 7 bases and 1 base, with 16 bases remaining between them. The CDR3 sequence is 15 residues long. Germline assignment: CDR1 SNHLY and CDR2 FYNNEI. CDR3 nucleotides: TGTGCCAGCACCAAGTTATCGATCCCGAACACTGAAGCTTTCTTT. This sequence encodes CASTKLSIPNTEAFF.